Listed below are T cell receptor beta chains from one sample, sequenced in a study of beta chain features in type 1 diabetes. The protocol was immunoSEQ multiplex PCR, while the TCRdb copy is restricted to in-frame clones and leaves out a portion. The sample holds 60,000 or so clones, about 55% seen once. Sequencing was performed on Tregs from blood. The receptors were gathered from a woman aged 18-29 years in good health. The CDR3 runs from the conserved cysteine through the conserved F or W. Expanded clones are given a class, and other clones once, few, many or no size at all.

j_call,v_call,clone_size,cdr3_aa
TRBJ1-1,TRBV29-1,-,CSGGGRAGPNTEAFF
TRBJ2-2,TRBV7-3,-,CASSRGQNTGELFF
TRBJ1-2,TRBV19,medium-sized,CASQGGLGYGYTF
TRBJ2-7,TRBV5-4,-,CASSFTGGGWSYEQYF
TRBJ2-5,TRBV2,once,CASRAGQETQYF
TRBJ1-6,TRBV9,-,CASSFRGDDSPLHF
TRBJ2-1,TRBV5-1,-,CASSHQGRNEQFF
TRBJ2-1,TRBV18,-,CASSPPNSGRAGEQFF
TRBJ2-3,TRBV5-1,-,CASGRGGRLDTQYF
TRBJ2-5,TRBV5-1,-,CASSDGLAYQETQYF
TRBJ2-7,TRBV18,-,CASSPGLEDIAYF
TRBJ1-1,TRBV7-9,few,CAIQQGPDTEAFF
TRBJ2-1,TRBV20-1,once,CSVERAYEQFF
TRBJ1-1,TRBV29-1,-,CSVVGAGVYTEAFF
TRBJ1-1,TRBV18,-,CASSPLLQGANTEAFF
TRBJ2-3,TRBV5-4,few,CASSLDALVRGDTQYF
TRBJ2-7,TRBV5-1,-,CASSRPGYYEQYF
TRBJ2-1,TRBV29-1,few,CSFWAYNEQFF
TRBJ2-2,TRBV7-3,-,CASSFGGPNTGELFF
TRBJ2-2,TRBV18,-,CASSPSRGVNTGELFF
TRBJ2-5,TRBV4-1,-,CASSQGQGGWSQETQYF
TRBJ1-1,TRBV7-2,-,CASTLGGNTEAFF
TRBJ1-2,TRBV7-9,-,CASSPTQIEEGYTF
TRBJ1-2,TRBV7-2,-,CASRYHIAGGENYGYTF
TRBJ2-7,TRBV30,-,CAWRRTVYYEQYF
TRBJ1-2,TRBV5-1,-,CASSLLRANYGYTF
TRBJ2-2,TRBV5-5,-,CASNWGLAITGELFF
TRBJ2-3,TRBV14,-,CASSQGRDTQYF
TRBJ2-3,TRBV7-2,-,CASSYATSADTQYF
TRBJ2-1,TRBV4-3,-,CASSEAVGGRAYNEQFF
TRBJ1-1,TRBV20-1,few,CSARIDREAFF
TRBJ1-2,TRBV10-3,-,CAISEAGGGYGYTF
TRBJ2-1,TRBV5-5,-,CASSSPRGSNNEQFF
TRBJ2-3,TRBV19,few,CASSTRPGLAGMRSSTDTQYF
TRBJ2-1,TRBV27,-,CASRPLAESYNEQFF
TRBJ1-1,TRBV5-1,-,CASSLVPLGAEAFF
TRBJ1-2,TRBV6-5,-,CASSYSDREGYTF
TRBJ2-3,TRBV5-1,-,CASTGLGADTQYF
TRBJ2-1,TRBV29-1,few,CSVSGLANNEQFF
TRBJ2-3,TRBV19,once,CASSIPAGNTDTQYF
TRBJ2-7,TRBV4-2,few,CASSEGLAGLYEQYF
TRBJ1-2,TRBV5-1,-,CASSLDEGAYGYTF
TRBJ2-6,TRBV6-1,-,CASRELAGAAGANVLTF
TRBJ1-2,TRBV9,once,CASSATGLYGYTF
TRBJ1-2,TRBV5-4,few,CASSGPNYGYTF
TRBJ1-1,TRBV29-1,few,CSVGLAVNTEAFF
TRBJ1-5,TRBV10-3,-,CAISELEIYQPQHF
TRBJ2-7,TRBV19,-,CASSMSGTSGIYEQYF
TRBJ1-1,TRBV6-1,-,CASSEQGGTEAFF
TRBJ2-7,TRBV5-1,-,CASSLEGGRNYEQYF
TRBJ1-4,TRBV19,-,CASSPRQGIGEKLFF
TRBJ1-1,TRBV7-9,-,CASSLGSDTEAFF
TRBJ2-3,TRBV10-3,-,CAIGVAGGGTDTQYF
TRBJ2-1,TRBV2,-,CASSGLAIEQFF
TRBJ2-1,TRBV7-9,-,CASSRLAGDEQFF
TRBJ1-4,TRBV11-1,-,CASSIPATAELFF
TRBJ2-5,TRBV15,-,CATTRTSRQETQYF
TRBJ1-1,TRBV7-2,-,CASSAYSALNTEAFF
TRBJ1-2,TRBV18,-,CASSPQLQGGGYGYTF